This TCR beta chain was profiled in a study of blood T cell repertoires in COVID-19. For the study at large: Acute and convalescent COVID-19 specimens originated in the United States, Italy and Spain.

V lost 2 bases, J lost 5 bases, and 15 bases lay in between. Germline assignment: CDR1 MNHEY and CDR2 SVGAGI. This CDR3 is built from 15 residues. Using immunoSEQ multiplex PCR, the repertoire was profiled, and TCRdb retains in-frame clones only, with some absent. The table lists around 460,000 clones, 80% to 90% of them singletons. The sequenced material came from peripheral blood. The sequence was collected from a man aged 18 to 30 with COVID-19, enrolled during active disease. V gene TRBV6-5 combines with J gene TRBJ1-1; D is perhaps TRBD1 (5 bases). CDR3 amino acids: CASSYGQGGGTEAFF. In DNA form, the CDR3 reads TGTGCCAGCAGTTACGGGCAGGGAGGAGGGACTGAAGCTTTCTTT.